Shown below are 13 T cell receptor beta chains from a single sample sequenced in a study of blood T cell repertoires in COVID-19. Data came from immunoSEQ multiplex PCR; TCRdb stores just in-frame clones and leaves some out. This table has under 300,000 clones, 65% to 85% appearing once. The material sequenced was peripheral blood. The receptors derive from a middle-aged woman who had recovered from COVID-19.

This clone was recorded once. The CDR3 region has the DNA TGCGCCAGCAGCTTTTCCCGGGGCTCCTATAATTCACCCCTCCACTTT. Translation: CASSFSRGSYNSPLHF. The chain couples TRBV5-1 to TRBJ1-6; the D is unclear. This CDR3 spans 16 amino acids. Per the germline V gene, CDR1 is SGHRS and CDR2 is YFSETQ. V lost 2 bases and J lost 0, with 9 bases in between.

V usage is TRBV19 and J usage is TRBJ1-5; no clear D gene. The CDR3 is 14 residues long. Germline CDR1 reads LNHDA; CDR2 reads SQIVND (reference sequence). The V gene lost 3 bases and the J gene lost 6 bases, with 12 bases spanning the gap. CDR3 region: CASSIPGSVQPQHF. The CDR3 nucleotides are TGTGCCAGTAGTATTCCGGGTTCGGTTCAGCCCCAGCATTTT.

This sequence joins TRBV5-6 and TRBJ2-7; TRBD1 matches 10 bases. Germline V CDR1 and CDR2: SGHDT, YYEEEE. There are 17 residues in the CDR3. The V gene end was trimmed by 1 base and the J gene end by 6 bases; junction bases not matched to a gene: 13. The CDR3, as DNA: TGTGCCAGCAGCTTGAAAGGTGTGGGGACAGGGGCTTTCGAGCAGTACTTC. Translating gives CASSLKGVGTGAFEQYF.

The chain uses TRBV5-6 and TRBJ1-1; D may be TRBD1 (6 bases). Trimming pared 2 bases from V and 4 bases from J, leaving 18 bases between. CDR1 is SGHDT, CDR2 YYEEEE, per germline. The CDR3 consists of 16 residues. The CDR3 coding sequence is TGTGCCAGCAGCTTCCTACCTTACAGGGTCGCCACTGAAGCTTTCTTT. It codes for CASSFLPYRVATEAFF.

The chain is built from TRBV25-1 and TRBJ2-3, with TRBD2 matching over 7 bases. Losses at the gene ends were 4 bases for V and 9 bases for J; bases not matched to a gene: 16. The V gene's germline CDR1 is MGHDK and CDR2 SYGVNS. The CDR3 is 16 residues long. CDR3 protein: CASSVEGRLAGNTQYF. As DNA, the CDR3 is TGTGCCAGCAGTGTCGAAGGAAGACTAGCAGGGAACACGCAGTATTTT.

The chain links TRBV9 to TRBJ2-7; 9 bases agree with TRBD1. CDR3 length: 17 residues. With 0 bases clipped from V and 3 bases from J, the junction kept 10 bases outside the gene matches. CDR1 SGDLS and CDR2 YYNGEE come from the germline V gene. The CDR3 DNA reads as TGTGCCAGCAGCGTAGCCGATGGGGGACAGGGATTCTACGAGCAGTACTTC. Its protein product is CASSVADGGQGFYEQYF.

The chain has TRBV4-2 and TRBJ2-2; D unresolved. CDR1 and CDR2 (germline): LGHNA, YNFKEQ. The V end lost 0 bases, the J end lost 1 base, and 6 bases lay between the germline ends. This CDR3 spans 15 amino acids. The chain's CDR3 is CASSQELENTGELFF. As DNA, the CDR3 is TGTGCCAGCAGCCAAGAGCTAGAGAACACCGGGGAGCTGTTTTTT.

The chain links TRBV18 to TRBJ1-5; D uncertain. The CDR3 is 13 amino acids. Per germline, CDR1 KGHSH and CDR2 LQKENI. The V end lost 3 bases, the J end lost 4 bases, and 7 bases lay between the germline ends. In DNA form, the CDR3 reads TGTGCCAGCTCACCTACACAGAATCAGCCCCAGCATTTT. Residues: CASSPTQNQPQHF.

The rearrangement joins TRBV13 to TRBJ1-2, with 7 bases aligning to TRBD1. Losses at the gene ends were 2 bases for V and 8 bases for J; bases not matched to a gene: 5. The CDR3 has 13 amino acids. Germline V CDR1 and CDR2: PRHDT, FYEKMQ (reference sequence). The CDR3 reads CASSLTGAWGYTF. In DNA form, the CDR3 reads TGTGCCAGCAGCTTAACAGGGGCTTGGGGCTACACCTTC.

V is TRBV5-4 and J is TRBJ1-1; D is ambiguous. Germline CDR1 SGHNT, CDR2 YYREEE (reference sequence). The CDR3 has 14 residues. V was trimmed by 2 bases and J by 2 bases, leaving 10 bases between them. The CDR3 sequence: CASSFAGLNTEAFF. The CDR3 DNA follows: TGTGCCAGCAGCTTCGCAGGCCTCAACACTGAAGCTTTCTTT.

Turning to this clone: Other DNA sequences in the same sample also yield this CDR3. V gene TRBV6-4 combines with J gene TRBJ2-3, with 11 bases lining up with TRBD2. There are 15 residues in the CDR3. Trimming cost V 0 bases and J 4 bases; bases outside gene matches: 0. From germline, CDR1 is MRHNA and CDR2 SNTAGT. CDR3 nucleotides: TGTGCCAGCAGTGACTCTAGCGGGGGGGCAGATACGCAGTATTTT. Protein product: CASSDSSGGADTQYF.

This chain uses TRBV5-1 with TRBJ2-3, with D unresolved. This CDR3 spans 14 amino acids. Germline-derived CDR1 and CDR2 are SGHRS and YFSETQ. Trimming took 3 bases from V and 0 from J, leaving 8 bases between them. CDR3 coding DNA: TGCGCCAGCAGCTCCACTACTAGCACAGATACGCAGTATTTT. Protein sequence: CASSSTTSTDTQYF.

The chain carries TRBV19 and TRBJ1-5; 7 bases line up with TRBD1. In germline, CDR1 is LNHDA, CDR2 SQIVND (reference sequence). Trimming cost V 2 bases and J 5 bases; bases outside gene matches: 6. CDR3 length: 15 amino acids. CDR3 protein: CASSIRRQGDQPQHF. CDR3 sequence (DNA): TGTGCCAGTAGTATAAGGCGACAGGGTGATCAGCCCCAGCATTTT.